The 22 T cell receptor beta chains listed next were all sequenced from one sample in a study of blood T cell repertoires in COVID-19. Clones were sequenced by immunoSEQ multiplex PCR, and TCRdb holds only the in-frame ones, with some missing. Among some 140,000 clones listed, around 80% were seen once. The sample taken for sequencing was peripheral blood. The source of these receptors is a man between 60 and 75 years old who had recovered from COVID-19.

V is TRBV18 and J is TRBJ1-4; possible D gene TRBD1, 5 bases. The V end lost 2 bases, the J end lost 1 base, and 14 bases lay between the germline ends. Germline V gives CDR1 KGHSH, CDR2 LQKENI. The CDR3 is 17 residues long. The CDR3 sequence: CASSPDQARGTNEKLFF. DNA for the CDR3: TGTGCCAGCTCACCAGACCAGGCTAGGGGAACTAATGAAAAACTGTTTTTT.

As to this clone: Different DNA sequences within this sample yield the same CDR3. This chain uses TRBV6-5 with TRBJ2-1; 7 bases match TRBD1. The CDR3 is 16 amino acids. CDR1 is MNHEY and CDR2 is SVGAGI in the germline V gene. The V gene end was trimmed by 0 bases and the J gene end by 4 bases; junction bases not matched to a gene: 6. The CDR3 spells CASSYSNRGPYNEQFF. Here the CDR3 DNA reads TGTGCCAGCAGTTACTCGAACAGGGGACCTTACAATGAGCAGTTCTTC.

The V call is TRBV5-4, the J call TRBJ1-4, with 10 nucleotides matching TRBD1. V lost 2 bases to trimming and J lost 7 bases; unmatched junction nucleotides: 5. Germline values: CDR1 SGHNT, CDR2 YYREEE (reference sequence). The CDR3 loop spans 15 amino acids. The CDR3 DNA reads TGTGCCAGCAGCTTCGGACAGGGGGATGTTGAAAAACTGTTTTTT. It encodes CASSFGQGDVEKLFF.

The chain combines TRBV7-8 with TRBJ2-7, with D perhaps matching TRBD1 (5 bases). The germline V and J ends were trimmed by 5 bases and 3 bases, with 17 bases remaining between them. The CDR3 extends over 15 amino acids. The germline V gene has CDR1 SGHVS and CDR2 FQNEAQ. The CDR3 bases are TGTGCCAGCAGCCAGTCCCCAGGGATGGTCTACGAGCAGTACTTC. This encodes CASSQSPGMVYEQYF.

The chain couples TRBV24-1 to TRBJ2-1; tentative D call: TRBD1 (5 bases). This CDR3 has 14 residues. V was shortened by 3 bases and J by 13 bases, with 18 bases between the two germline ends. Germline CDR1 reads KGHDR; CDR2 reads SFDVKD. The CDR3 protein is CATSDPDMMYGQFF. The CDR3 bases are TGTGCCACCAGTGATCCGGACATGATGTACGGACAGTTCTTC.

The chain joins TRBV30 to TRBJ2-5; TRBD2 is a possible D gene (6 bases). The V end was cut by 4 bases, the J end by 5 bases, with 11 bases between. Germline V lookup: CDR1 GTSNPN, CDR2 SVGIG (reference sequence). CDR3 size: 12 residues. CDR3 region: CAWKSGRETQYF. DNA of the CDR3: TGTGCCTGGAAATCAGGGAGGGAGACCCAGTACTTC.

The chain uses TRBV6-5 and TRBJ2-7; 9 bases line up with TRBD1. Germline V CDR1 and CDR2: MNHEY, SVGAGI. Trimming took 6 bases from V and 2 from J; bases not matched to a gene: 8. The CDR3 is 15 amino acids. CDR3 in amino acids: CASSLRGQGTYEQYF. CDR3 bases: TGTGCCAGCAGCCTACGGGGACAGGGAACCTACGAGCAGTACTTC.

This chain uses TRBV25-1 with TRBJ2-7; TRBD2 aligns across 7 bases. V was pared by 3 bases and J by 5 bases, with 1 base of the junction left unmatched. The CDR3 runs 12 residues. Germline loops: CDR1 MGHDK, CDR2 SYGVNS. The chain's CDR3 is CASSDRGDEQYF. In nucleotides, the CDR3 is TGTGCCAGCAGTGATCGGGGGGACGAGCAGTACTTC.

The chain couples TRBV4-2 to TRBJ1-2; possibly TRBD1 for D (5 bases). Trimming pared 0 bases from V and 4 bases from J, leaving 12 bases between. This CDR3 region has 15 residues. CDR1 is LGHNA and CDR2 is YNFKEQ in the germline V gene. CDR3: CASSQDRQGGYGYTF. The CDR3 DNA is TGTGCCAGCAGCCAAGATCGTCAGGGCGGCTATGGCTACACCTTC.

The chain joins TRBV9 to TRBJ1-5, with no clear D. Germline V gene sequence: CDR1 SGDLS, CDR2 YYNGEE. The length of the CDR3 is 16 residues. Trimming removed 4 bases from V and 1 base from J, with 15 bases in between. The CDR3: CASSRPLRISNQPQHF. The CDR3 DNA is TGTGCCAGCAGCCGTCCCCTCAGAATAAGCAATCAGCCCCAGCATTTT.

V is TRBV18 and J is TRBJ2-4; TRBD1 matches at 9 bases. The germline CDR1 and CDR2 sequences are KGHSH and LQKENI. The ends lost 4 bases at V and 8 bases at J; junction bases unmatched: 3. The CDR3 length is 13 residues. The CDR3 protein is CASSRDREDIQYF. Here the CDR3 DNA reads TGTGCCAGCTCACGGGACAGGGAGGACATTCAGTACTTC.

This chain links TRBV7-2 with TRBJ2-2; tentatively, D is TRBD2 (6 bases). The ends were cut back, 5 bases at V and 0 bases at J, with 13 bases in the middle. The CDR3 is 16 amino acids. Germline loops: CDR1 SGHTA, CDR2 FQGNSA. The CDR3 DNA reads TGTGCCAGCAGCCCTAACGGCGGGGCGAACACCGGGGAGCTGTTTTTT. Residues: CASSPNGGANTGELFF.

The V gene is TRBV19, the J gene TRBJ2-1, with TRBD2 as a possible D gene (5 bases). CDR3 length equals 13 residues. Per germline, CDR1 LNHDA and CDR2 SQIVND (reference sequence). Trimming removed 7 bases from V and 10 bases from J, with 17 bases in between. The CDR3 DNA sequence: TGTGCCAGTACTACAGTGGGGTCGGGGGAGCAGTTCTTC. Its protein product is CASTTVGSGEQFF.

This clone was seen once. The CDR3 nucleotides read TGTGCCAGCAGAAGGACAGGGTTTTCTCAAGAGACCCAGTACTTC. This codes for CASRRTGFSQETQYF. The chain joins TRBV2 to TRBJ2-5, with 8 bases lining up with TRBD1. The CDR3 length is 15 residues. The germline V gene has CDR1 SNHLY and CDR2 FYNNEI. V gave up 6 bases and J gave up 2 bases; unmatched junction bases: 8.

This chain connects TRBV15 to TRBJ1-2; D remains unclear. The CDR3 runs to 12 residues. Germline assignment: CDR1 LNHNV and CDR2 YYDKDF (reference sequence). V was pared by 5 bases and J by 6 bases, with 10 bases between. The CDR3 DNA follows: TGTGCCACCAGCCCTGGAGGGAATGGCTACACCTTC. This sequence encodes CATSPGGNGYTF.

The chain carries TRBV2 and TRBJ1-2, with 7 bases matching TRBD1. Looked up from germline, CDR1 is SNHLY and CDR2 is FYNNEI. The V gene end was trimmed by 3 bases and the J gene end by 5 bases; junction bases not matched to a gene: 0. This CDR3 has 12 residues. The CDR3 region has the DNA TGTGCCAGCAGTGAGGGACAGTATGGCTACACCTTC. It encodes CASSEGQYGYTF. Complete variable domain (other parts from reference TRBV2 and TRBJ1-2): EPEVTQTPSHQVTQMGQEVILRCVPISNHLYFYWYRQILGQKVEFLVSFYNNEISEKSEIFDDQFSVERPDGSNFTLKIRSTKLEDSAMYFCASSEGQYGYTFGSGTRLTVV.

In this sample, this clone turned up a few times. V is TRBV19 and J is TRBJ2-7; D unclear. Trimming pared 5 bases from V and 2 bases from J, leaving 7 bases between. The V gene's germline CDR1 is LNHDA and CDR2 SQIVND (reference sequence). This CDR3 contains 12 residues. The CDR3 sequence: CASSVGPYEQYF. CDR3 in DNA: TGTGCCAGTAGTGTGGGCCCCTACGAGCAGTACTTC.

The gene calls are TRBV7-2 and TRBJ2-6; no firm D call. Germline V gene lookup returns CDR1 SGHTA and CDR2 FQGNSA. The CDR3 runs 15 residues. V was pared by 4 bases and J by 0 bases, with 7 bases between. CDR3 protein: CASSSEISGANVLTF. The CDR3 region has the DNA TGTGCCAGCAGCTCCGAGATCTCTGGGGCCAACGTCCTGACTTTC.

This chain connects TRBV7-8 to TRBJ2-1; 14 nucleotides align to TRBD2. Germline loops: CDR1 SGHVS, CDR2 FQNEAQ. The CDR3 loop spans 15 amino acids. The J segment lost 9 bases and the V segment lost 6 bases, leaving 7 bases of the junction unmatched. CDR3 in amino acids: CASRRLAGGPSEQFF. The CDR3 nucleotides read TGTGCCAGCAGACGACTAGCGGGAGGGCCCAGTGAGCAGTTCTTC. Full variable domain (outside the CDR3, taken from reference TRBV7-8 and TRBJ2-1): GAGVSQSPRYKVAKRGQDVALRCDPISGHVSLFWYQQALGQGPEFLTYFQNEAQLDKSGLPSDRFFAERPEGSVSTLKIQRTQQEDSAVYLCASRRLAGGPSEQFFGPGTRLTVL.

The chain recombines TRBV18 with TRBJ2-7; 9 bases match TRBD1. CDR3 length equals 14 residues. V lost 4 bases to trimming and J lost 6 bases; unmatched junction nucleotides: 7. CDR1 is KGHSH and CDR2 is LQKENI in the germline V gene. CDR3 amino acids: CASSLGQGMGEQYF. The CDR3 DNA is TGTGCCAGCTCACTGGGACAGGGAATGGGCGAGCAGTACTTC.

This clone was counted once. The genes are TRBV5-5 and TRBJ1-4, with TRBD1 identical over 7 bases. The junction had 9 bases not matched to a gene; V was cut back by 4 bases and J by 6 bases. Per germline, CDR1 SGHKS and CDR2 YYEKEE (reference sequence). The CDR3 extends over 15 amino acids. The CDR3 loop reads CASSPTGAVDEKLFF. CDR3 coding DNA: TGTGCCAGCAGCCCAACAGGGGCAGTGGATGAAAAACTGTTTTTT.

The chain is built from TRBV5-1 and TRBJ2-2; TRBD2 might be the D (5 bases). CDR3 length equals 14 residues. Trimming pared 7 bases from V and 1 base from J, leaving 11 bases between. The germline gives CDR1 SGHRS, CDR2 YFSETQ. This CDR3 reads CASQDGKNTGELFF. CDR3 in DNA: TGCGCCAGCCAGGACGGGAAGAACACCGGGGAGCTGTTTTTT.